These T cell receptor beta chains were read from a single sample in a study of CD8+CD57+ T cells in acquired aplastic anemia. TCRdb re-called the reads through MiXCR, storing one row per CDR3 protein. The table shows roughly 300,000 distinct CDR3 sequences, with 45% to 65% occurring only once. Sequencing was done on a sample of sorted CD4+, CD8+, or CD8+CD57+ T cells (not recorded which) from PBMCs. The receptors were gathered from a human donor with severe aplastic anemia or a healthy control (not recorded which). Both conserved end residues are part of each CDR3. D genes are given only for firm matches. Rows may omit the clone size; those that give it use once, few, many or a size class.

>-|-|TRBJ2-3|TRBV20-1
CSAPGQPRTDTQYF
TGCAGTGCCCCAGGACAGCCCCGTACAGATACGCAGTATTTT
>-|-|TRBJ2-7|TRBV7-8
CASSVMEGPSYEQYF
TGTGCCAGCAGCGTAATGGAGGGGCCATCCTACGAGCAGTACTTC
>TRBD1|once|TRBJ1-1|TRBV7-2
CASSLAARGPGTEAFF
TGTGCCAGCAGCTTAGCAGCCAGGGGGCCTGGCACTGAAGCTTTCTTT
>-|-|TRBJ2-2|TRBV7-9
CAGSLYRGTGELFF
TGTGCCGGCAGCTTGTATAGGGGAACCGGGGAGCTGTTTTTT
>-|once|TRBJ2-7|TRBV10-3
CAISGTGTVYEQYF
TGTGCCATCAGTGGTACCGGGACTGTCTACGAGCAGTACTTC
>TRBD2|many|TRBJ2-3|TRBV20-1
CSALPGGNPDTQYF
TGCAGTGCTCTTCCGGGGGGTAACCCAGATACGCAGTATTTT
>-|many|TRBJ1-2|TRBV13
CASTNRGGRLSNYGYTF
TGTGCCAGCACCAACCGGGGGGGCCGTCTCTCTAACTATGGCTACACCTTC
>TRBD1|-|TRBJ1-2|TRBV9
CASSGGGANYGYTF
TGTGCCAGCAGCGGAGGGGGCGCTAACTATGGCTACACCTTC
>-|-|TRBJ2-1|TRBV7-2
CASSSSGPNYNEQFF
TGTGCCAGCAGTTCTTCCGGGCCAAACTACAATGAGCAGTTCTTC
>-|-|TRBJ1-6|TRBV12-3/TRBV12-4
CASSLRLNNSPLHF
TGTGCCAGCAGTTTGCGTCTGAATAATTCACCCCTCCACTTT
>TRBD1|few|TRBJ2-7|TRBV7-8
CASRLGTGSYEQYF
TGTGCCAGCAGGTTGGGGACAGGCTCCTACGAGCAGTACTTC
>-|-|TRBJ2-3|TRBV5-4
CASSQDGRVSDTQYF
TGCGCCAGCAGCCAAGATGGCAGGGTTTCAGATACGCAGTATTTT
>TRBD2|-|TRBJ2-3|TRBV24-1
CATSDRSLASGRYTDTQYF
TGTGCCACCAGTGATAGATCCTTGGCTAGCGGACGATACACAGATACGCAGTATTTT
>-|many|TRBJ2-2|TRBV3-1
CASSQDFTGRELFF
TGTGCCAGCAGCCAAGATTTCACAGGACGGGAGCTGTTTTTT
>-|-|TRBJ2-3|TRBV10-2
CASSDAGSLTDTQYF
TGCGCCAGCAGTGACGCCGGCTCTCTCACAGATACGCAGTATTTT
>-|few|TRBJ1-5|TRBV18
CASSPPGGLGNQPQHF
TGTGCCAGCTCACCACCGGGGGGATTGGGTAATCAGCCCCAGCATTTT
>-|many|TRBJ2-3|TRBV7-6
CASSFKESAQYF
TGTGCCAGCAGCTTTAAGGAGTCCGCGCAGTATTTT
>-|few|TRBJ2-7|TRBV7-2
CASSLQGTAGHEQYF
TGTGCCAGCAGCCTCCAAGGGACCGCGGGGCACGAGCAGTACTTC
>TRBD1|once|TRBJ2-7|TRBV5-1
CASSRTGTEYEQYF
TGCGCCAGCAGCAGGACCGGGACAGAATACGAGCAGTACTTC
>TRBD2|-|TRBJ2-3|TRBV20-1
CSARVYVRTSGSGTQYF
TGCAGTGCTAGAGTTTACGTTAGGACTAGCGGGAGTGGAACGCAGTATTTT
>TRBD1|-|TRBJ1-1|TRBV2
CASRIGQGATEAFF
TGTGCCAGCAGGATCGGACAGGGGGCGACTGAAGCTTTCTTT
>-|-|TRBJ2-1|TRBV7-2
CASSLAAPGFEQFF
TGTGCCAGCAGCTTAGCCGCCCCGGGTTTTGAGCAGTTCTTC
>TRBD1|few|TRBJ2-5|TRBV10-3
CAISESIGGGETQYF
TGTGCCATCAGTGAGTCTATAGGGGGCGGTGAGACCCAGTACTTC
>TRBD1|-|TRBJ2-2|TRBV10-1
CAIGQGATGELFF
TGCGCCATCGGACAGGGGGCCACCGGGGAGCTGTTTTTT
>TRBD1|many|TRBJ1-3|TRBV7-9
CASSPRQGVVTIYF
TGTGCCAGCAGCCCCAGACAGGGAGTAGTCACCATATATTTT
>-|few|TRBJ1-1|TRBV24-1
CATSVDGEAFF
TGTGCCACCAGCGTAGACGGTGAAGCTTTCTTT
>-|-|TRBJ2-2|TRBV24-1
CATGRGTGELFF
TGTGCCACGGGGCGGGGCACCGGGGAGCTGTTTTTT
>-|many|TRBJ1-1|TRBV6-4
CASALDRLAAEAFF
TGTGCCAGCGCCCTGGACAGACTTGCGGCTGAAGCTTTCTTT
>-|-|TRBJ2-2|TRBV7-2
CASSFQGNAGELFF
TGTGCCAGCAGCTTCCAGGGAAACGCCGGGGAGCTGTTTTTT
>-|once|TRBJ1-5|TRBV7-6
CASSLDGQPNQPQHF
TGTGCCAGCAGCTTAGACGGACAGCCGAATCAGCCCCAGCATTTT
>TRBD1|many|TRBJ2-2|TRBV5-8
CASSLEVWDSISGELFF
TGTGCCAGCAGCTTGGAGGTTTGGGACAGTATTTCCGGGGAGCTGTTTTTT
>-|once|TRBJ2-5|TRBV25-1
CASSEFGVAETQYF
TGTGCCAGCAGTGAATTCGGGGTCGCGGAGACCCAGTACTTC
>TRBD2|-|TRBJ2-7|TRBV10-3
CAIITQREEPYEQYF
TGTGCCATCATCACACAGCGGGAGGAACCCTACGAGCAGTACTTC
>TRBD1|-|TRBJ1-2|TRBV15
CATSRDGTGTDGYTF
TGTGCCACCAGCAGAGACGGGACAGGGACGGATGGCTACACCTTC
>-|-|TRBJ2-7|TRBV11-2
CASSSHNYEQYF
TGTGCCAGCAGCTCTCACAACTACGAGCAGTACTTC
>TRBD1|many|TRBJ2-1|TRBV5-8
CASSWGTGLYNEQFF
TGTGCCAGCAGCTGGGGGACAGGCCTATACAATGAGCAGTTCTTC
>-|-|TRBJ1-2|TRBV14
CASSQARGDGYTF
TGTGCCAGCAGCCAAGCGCGGGGGGATGGCTACACCTTC
>TRBD1|many|TRBJ2-1|TRBV7-9
CASIPDRARYNEQFF
TGTGCCAGCATCCCGGACAGGGCCCGCTACAATGAGCAGTTCTTC
>-|-|TRBJ1-2|TRBV6-5
CANSRGQRSNYGYTF
TGTGCCAACAGCCGAGGACAGCGGTCTAACTATGGCTACACCTTC
>-|-|TRBJ2-5|TRBV5-1
CASSTSLGETQYF
TGTGCCAGCAGCACTAGCTTGGGAGAGACCCAGTACTTC
>TRBD2|few|TRBJ2-1|TRBV10-3
CAIGASGVDNEQFF
TGTGCCATCGGGGCTAGCGGGGTAGACAATGAGCAGTTCTTC
>TRBD1|-|TRBJ2-3|TRBV5-1
CASSFVDRADTQYF
TGCGCCAGCAGCTTCGTGGACAGGGCAGATACGCAGTATTTT
>TRBD1|-|TRBJ2-7|TRBV12-3/TRBV12-4
CASSKGQVEYEQYF
TGTGCCAGCAGTAAGGGACAGGTAGAATACGAGCAGTACTTC